This entry features one T cell receptor beta chain sequence. Its target is not known. The germline V gene encodes CDR1 MNHGY and CDR2 SAAAGT. Trimming took off 5 bases at V and 7 bases at J, with 18 bases between the two ends. The length of the CDR3 is 14 residues. This entry belongs to a study of T cells in localized non-small cell lung cancer. Study-level results: Sequencing involved a lone tumor region, leaving heterogeneity possible. Adjacent lung tissue had a median around 57 of the top 100 clones found in the tumor. Higher blood T cell density tracked longer overall survival.

Sequencing used immunoSEQ multiplex PCR; TCRdb keeps in-frame clones, though not all of them. The data show about 11,000 clones, over 25% seen once. This clonotype was obtained from a man aged 35-75 years with stage I lung adenocarcinoma. V gene TRBV6-8 combines with J gene TRBJ2-7; possible D gene TRBD1, 6 bases. The sequencing used lung tumor tissue, collected before any cancer treatment. The CDR3 reads CASSPRDTSREQYF. CDR3 sequence (DNA): TGTGCCAGCAGTCCCCGGGACACCTCGCGGGAGCAGTACTTC.